This TCR beta chain was retrieved from a study of blood T cell repertoires in COVID-19. Across the study: From T cells, B-cell-depleted T cells, or PBMCs came the material, which was cDNA or gDNA.

Sequencing used immunoSEQ multiplex PCR; TCRdb keeps in-frame clones, though not all of them. The data hold approximately 390,000 clones, with approximately 87% observed a single time. Recruits, aged roughly 18 to 100 years, lived in approximately 26 US areas. Recovered status in Cohort 3 required two negative PCRs, clearance, or symptom resolution. The junction had 12 bases not matched to a gene; V was cut back by 8 bases and J by 6 bases. The germline V gene has CDR1 SGHRS and CDR2 YFSETQ. The CDR3 extends over 16 amino acids. The V call is TRBV5-1, the J call TRBJ2-3; 13 nucleotides match TRBD2. Sequencing used PBMCs or T cells enriched from blood (not recorded which). This receptor was identified in a woman aged 45-59 years who had recovered from COVID-19. DNA for the CDR3: TGCGCCAGTGCTCCCGGGACTAGCGGGGAAGTGGATACGCAGTATTTT. Translation: CASAPGTSGEVDTQYF.